The entry that follows covers one T cell receptor beta chain sequence. What it binds is unknown. The data originate from a study of identical twins. The authors used template switching to add a universal primer site and gave cDNA unique molecular identifiers. MiXCR, run by TCRdb on the 5' RACE reads, gives a single entry per CDR3 protein. The data show about 900,000 distinct CDR3 sequences, roughly an eighth seen once. Regarding the study as a whole: In beta out-of-frame sequences, the excess sharing between twins was weaker. Insertions ran lower in abundant cord blood beta clonotypes, though not in memory repertoires.

These sequences were also reported in another study, on yellow fever vaccine responses in identical twins.

Sequencing was carried out using PBMCs. The receptor was isolated from a woman between 18 and 29 years old in good health.

CDR3 sequence reads: CASSPAAGADQPQHF. In nucleotides, the CDR3 is TGTGCCAGCTCACCTGCTGCCGGGGCCGATCAGCCCCAGCATTTT. The rearrangement links TRBV18 to TRBJ1-5; possibly TRBD1 for D (5 bases). The CDR3 totals 15 residues. With 3 bases removed from V and 5 bases from J, the gap between germline ends came to 14 bases. Germline V gives CDR1 KGHSH, CDR2 LQKENI.